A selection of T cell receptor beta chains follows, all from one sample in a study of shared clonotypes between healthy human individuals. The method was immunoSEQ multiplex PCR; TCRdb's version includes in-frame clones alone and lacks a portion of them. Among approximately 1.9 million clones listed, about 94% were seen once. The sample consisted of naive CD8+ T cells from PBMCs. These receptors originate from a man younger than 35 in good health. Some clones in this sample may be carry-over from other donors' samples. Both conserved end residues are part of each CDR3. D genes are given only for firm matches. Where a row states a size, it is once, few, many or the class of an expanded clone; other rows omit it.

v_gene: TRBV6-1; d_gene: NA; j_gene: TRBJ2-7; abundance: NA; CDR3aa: CASSDPPRGANEQYF; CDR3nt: TGTGCCAGCAGTGACCCCCCTCGAGGGGCCAACGAGCAGTACTTC
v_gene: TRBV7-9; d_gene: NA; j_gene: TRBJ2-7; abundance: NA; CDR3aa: CASSLGAGVPTYEQYF; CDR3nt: TGTGCCAGCAGCTTAGGAGCAGGGGTCCCGACCTACGAGCAGTACTTC
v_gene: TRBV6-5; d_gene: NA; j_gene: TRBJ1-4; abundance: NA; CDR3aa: CASSYSIGPKGKLFF; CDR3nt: TGTGCCAGCAGTTACTCGATTGGGCCCAAGGGAAAACTGTTTTTT
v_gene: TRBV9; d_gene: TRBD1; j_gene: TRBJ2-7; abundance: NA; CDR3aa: CASSAPGQGQSEQYF; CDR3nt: TGTGCCAGCAGCGCCCCGGGACAGGGACAAAGCGAGCAGTACTTC
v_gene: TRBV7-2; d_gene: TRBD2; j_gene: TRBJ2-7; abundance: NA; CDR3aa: CASSLGLLATEQYF; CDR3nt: TGTGCCAGCAGCTTAGGACTACTAGCGACCGAGCAGTACTTC
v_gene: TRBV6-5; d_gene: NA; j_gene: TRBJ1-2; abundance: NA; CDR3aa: CASSYSEGLRHGYTF; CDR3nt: TGTGCCAGCAGTTACTCGGAAGGGCTTCGCCATGGCTACACCTTC
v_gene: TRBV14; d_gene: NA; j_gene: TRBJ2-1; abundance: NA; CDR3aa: CASSLGRYNEQFF; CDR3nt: TGTGCCAGCAGCCTTGGACGGTACAATGAGCAGTTCTTC
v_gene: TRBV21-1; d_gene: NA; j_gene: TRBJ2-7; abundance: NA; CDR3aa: CASSKWPSGSRVSYEQYF; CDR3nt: TGTGCCAGCAGCAAATGGCCTAGCGGGAGTAGGGTCTCCTACGAGCAGTACTTC
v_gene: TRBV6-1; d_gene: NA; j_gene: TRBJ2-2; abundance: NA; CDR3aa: CASTNGQENTGELFF; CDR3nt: TGTGCCAGCACTAATGGGCAGGAGAACACCGGGGAGCTGTTTTTT
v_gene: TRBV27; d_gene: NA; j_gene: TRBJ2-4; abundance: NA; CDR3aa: CASSIRGGAKNIQYF; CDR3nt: TGTGCCAGCAGTATACGGGGTGGAGCCAAAAACATTCAGTACTTC
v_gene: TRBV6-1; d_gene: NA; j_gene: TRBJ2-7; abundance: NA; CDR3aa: CASSLPGYEQYF; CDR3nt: TGTGCCAGCAGTCTCCCAGGGTACGAGCAGTACTTC
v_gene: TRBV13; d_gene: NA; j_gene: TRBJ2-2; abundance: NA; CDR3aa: CASKSFQGPGELFF; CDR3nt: TGTGCCAGCAAATCCTTCCAAGGACCCGGGGAGCTGTTTTTT
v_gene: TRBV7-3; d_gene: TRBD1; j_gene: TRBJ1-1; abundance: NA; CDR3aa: CASSSGQAGGEAFF; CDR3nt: TGTGCCAGCAGCTCGGGACAGGCGGGCGGTGAAGCTTTCTTT
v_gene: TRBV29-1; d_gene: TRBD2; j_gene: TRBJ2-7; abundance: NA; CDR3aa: CSVLGVAGGPYEQYF; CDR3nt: TGCAGCGTTCTGGGTGTGGCGGGAGGGCCCTACGAGCAGTACTTC
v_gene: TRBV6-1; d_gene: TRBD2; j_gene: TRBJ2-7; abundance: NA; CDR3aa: CASTPSGSISYEQYF; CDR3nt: TGTGCCAGCACCCCAAGCGGGAGTATCTCCTACGAGCAGTACTTC
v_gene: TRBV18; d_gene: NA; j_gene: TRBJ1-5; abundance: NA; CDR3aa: CASSAWELMSNQPQHF; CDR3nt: TGTGCCAGCTCCGCTTGGGAGCTTATGAGCAATCAGCCCCAGCATTTT
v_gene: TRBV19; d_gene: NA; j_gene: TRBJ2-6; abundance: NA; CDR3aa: CASNSLGKVYNSGANVLTF; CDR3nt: TGTGCCAGTAATTCCCTAGGCAAGGTCTATAACTCTGGGGCCAACGTCCTGACTTTC
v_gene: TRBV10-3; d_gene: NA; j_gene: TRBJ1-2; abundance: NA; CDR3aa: CAISVVAANYGYTF; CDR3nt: TGTGCCATCTCTGTCGTCGCTGCTAACTATGGCTACACCTTC
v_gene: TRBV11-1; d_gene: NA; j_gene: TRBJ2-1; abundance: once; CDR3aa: CASSPRDWNYNEQFF; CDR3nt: TGTGCCAGCAGCCCCCGGGACTGGAACTACAATGAGCAGTTCTTC
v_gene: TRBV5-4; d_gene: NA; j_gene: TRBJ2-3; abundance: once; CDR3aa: CASSPVRGTATDTQYF; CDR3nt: TGTGCCAGCAGCCCGGTGCGTGGCACAGCGACAGATACGCAGTATTTT
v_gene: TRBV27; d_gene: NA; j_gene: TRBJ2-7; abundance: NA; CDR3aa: CASSFGQTTLASHEQYF; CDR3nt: TGTGCCAGCAGTTTCGGGCAGACAACCTTAGCTAGCCACGAGCAGTACTTC
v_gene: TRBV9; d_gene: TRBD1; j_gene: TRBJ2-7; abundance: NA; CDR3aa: CASSETGTATYEQYF; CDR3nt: TGTGCCAGCAGCGAGACCGGGACAGCTACCTACGAGCAGTACTTC